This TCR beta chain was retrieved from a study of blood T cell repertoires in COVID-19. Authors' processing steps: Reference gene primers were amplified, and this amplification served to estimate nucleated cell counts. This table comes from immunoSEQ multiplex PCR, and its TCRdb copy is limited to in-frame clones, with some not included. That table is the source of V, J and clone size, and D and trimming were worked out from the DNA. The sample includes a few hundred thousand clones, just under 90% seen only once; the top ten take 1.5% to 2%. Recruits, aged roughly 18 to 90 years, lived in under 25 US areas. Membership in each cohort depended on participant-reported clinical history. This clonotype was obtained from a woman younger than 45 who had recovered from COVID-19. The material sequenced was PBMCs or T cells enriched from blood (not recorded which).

The CDR3 region has the DNA TGTGCCAGCAGTTTTGGACAGGCGGGCTATGGCTACACCTTC. Translated: CASSFGQAGYGYTF. This chain connects TRBV28 to TRBJ1-2, with 7 bases matching TRBD1. Per the germline V gene, CDR1 is MDHEN and CDR2 is SYDVKM. CDR3 length equals 14 residues. Trimming removed 3 bases from V and 4 bases from J; junction bases left unmatched: 5.